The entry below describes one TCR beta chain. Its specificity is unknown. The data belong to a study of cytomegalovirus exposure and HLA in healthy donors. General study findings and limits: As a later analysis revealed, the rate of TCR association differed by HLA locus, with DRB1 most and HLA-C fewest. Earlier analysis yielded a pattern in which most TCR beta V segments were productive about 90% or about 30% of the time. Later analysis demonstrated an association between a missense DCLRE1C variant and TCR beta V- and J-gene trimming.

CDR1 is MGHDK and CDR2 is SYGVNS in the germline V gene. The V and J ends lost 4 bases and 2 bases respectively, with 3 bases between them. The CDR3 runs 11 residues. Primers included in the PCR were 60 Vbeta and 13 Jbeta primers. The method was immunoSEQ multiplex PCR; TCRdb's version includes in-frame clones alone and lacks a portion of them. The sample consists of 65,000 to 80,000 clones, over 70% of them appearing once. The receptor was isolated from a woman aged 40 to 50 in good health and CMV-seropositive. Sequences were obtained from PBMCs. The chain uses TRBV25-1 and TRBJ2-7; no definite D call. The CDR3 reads CASSVTYEQYF. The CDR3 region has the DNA TGTGCCAGCAGTGTTACCTACGAGCAGTACTTC.